Sequencing of this T cell receptor beta chain was carried out in a study of cytomegalovirus exposure and HLA in healthy donors. V lost 0 bases and J lost 5; bases outside the gene matches: 7. CDR1 and CDR2 from the germline V gene are SGDLS and YYNGEE. This CDR3 comprises 17 residues. Researchers ran the PCR with 60 Vbeta and 13 Jbeta primers. Sequencing used immunoSEQ multiplex PCR; TCRdb keeps in-frame clones, though not all of them. Altogether about 120,000 clones are present, about 68% being singletons, with the ten largest covering around 9.7%. Sequencing was carried out using PBMCs. The chain combines TRBV9 with TRBJ2-2, with TRBD1 matching over 10 bases. The origin of this receptor is a woman aged 40 to 50 in good health and CMV-seropositive. CDR3 in amino acids: CASSVAPGTGETGELFF. In DNA, the CDR3 is TGTGCCAGCAGCGTAGCCCCCGGGACAGGGGAGACCGGGGAGCTGTTTTTT.